This record concerns one T cell receptor beta chain sequence. The antigen remains undetermined. This specimen belongs to a study of shared clonotypes between healthy human individuals. Study-wide results and limits: Only blood samples were collected, and tissue repertoires likely differ.

The repertoire was sequenced with immunoSEQ multiplex PCR; TCRdb's copy has only in-frame clones and lacks some. Of about 1 million clones listed, about 80% are singletons. The CDR3 has 11 residues. V was cut by 7 bases and J by 4 bases, with 10 bases left in between. Germline V CDR1 and CDR2: GTSNPN, SVGIG (reference sequence). This chain uses TRBV30 with TRBJ1-1; D perhaps matches TRBD1 (6 bases). The specimen sequenced was memory CD4+ T cells sorted from blood. The subset denotes: CD45RA-negative fraction. This sequence was found in a man aged 18 to 35 in good health. The CDR3, as DNA: TGTGCCTTAGCAGGGGTCACTGAAGCTTTCTTT. Encoded protein: CALAGVTEAFF.